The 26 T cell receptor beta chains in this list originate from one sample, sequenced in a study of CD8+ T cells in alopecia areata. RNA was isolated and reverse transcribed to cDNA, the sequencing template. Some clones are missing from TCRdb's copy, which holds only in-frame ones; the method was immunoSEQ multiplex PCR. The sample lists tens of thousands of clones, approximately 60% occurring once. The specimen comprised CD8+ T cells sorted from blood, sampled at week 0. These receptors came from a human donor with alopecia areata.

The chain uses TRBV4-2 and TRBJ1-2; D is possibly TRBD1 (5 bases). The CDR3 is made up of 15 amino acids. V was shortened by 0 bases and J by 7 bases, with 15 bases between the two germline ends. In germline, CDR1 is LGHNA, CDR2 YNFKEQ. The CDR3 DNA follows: TGTGCCAGCAGCCAAGACCCAGCGGGGGAGGGTGGCTACACCTTC. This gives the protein CASSQDPAGEGGYTF.

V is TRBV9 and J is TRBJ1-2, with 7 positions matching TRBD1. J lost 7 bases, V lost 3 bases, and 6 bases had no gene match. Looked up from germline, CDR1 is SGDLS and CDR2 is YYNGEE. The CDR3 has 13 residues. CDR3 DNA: TGTGCCAGCAGCGGCGGGACAGCCTCTGGCTACACCTTC. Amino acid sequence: CASSGGTASGYTF.

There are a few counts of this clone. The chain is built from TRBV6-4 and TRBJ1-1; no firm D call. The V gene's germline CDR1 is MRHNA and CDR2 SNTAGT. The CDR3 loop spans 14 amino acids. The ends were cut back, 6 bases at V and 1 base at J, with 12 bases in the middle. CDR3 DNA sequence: TGTGCCAGCAGCCCCGGACTGGGGAACACTGAAGCTTTCTTT. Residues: CASSPGLGNTEAFF.

CDR3 sequence (DNA): TGTGCCAGCAGCTTAGGAAGCAATCAGCCCCAGCATTTT. Its protein product is CASSLGSNQPQHF. The rearrangement links TRBV13 to TRBJ1-5, with D unclear. The germline V gene encodes CDR1 PRHDT and CDR2 FYEKMQ (reference sequence). The CDR3 runs to 13 residues. The V end was cut by 0 bases, the J end by 1 base, with 1 base between.

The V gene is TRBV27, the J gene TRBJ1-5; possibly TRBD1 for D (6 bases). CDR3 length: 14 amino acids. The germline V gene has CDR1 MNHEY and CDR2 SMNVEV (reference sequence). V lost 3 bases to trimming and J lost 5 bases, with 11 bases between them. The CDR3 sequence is CASSLRGADQPQHF. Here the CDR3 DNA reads TGTGCCAGCAGTTTGCGGGGGGCTGATCAGCCCCAGCATTTT.

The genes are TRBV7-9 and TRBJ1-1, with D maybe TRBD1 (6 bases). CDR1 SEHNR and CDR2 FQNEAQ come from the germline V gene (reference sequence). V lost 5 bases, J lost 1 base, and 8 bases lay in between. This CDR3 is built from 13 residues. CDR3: CASSPTGNTEAFF. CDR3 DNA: TGTGCCAGCAGCCCGACAGGGAACACTGAAGCTTTCTTT.

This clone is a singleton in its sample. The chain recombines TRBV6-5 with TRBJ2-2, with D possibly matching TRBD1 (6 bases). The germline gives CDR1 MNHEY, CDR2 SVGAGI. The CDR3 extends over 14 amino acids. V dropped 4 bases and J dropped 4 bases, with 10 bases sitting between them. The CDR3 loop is CASSWTEPTGELFF. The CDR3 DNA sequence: TGTGCCAGCAGTTGGACAGAACCCACCGGGGAGCTGTTTTTT.

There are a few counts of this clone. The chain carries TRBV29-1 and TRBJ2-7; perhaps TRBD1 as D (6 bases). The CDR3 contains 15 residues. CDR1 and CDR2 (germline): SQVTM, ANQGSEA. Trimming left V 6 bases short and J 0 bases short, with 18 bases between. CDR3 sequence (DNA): TGCAGCGTAGAGGGGGATTTCGTAGGCTCCTACGAGCAGTACTTC. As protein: CSVEGDFVGSYEQYF.

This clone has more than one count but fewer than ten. The CDR3 is CSVDLTRDRVSPGETQYF. The CDR3 bases are TGCAGCGTTGACCTCACCCGGGACAGGGTATCCCCGGGAGAGACCCAGTACTTC. This chain connects TRBV29-1 to TRBJ2-5; 9 bases match TRBD1. V shed 3 bases, J shed 4 bases, and the junction held 18 bases outside the gene matches. This CDR3 is 18 amino acids long. Germline V gene data show CDR1 as SQVTM and CDR2 as ANQGSEA.

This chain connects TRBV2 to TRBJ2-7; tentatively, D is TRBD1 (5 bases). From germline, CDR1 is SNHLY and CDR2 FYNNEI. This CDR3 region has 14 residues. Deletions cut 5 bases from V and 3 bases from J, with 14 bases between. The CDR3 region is CASSLSTGVYEQYF. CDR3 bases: TGTGCCAGCAGTTTAAGTACAGGCGTCTACGAGCAGTACTTC.

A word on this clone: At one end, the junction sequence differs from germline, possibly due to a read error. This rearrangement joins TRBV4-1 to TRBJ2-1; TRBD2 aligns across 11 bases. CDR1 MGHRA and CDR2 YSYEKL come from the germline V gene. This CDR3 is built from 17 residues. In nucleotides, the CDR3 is TGCGCCAGCAGTCAAGAAGGGATAGCGGGAGGGAACAATGAGCAGTTCTTC. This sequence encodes CASSQEGIAGGNNEQFF.

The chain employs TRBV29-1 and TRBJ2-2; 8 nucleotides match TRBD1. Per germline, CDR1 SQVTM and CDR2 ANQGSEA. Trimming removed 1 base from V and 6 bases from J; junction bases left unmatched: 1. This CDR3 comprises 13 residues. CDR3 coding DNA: TGCAGCGTTGAAGGGACAGGGCCCGGGGAGCTGTTTTTT. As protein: CSVEGTGPGELFF.

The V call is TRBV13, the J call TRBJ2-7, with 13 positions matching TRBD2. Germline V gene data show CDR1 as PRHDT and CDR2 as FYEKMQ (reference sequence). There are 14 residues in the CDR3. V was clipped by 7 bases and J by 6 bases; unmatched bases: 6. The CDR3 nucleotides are TGTGCCAGCAAGGGACTAGCGGGACCCGGCGAGCAGTACTTC. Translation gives CASKGLAGPGEQYF.

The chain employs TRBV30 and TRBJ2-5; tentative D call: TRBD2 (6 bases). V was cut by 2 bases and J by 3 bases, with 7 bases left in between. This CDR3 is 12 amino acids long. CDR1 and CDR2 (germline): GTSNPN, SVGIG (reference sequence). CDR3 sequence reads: CAWSSGEETQYF. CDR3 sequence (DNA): TGTGCCTGGAGTTCGGGGGAAGAGACCCAGTACTTC.

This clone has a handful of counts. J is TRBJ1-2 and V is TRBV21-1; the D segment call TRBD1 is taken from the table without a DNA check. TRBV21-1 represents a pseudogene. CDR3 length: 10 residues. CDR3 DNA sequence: TGTGCCAGCAGCCTCAGTTACCCGACCTTC. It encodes CASSLSYPTF.

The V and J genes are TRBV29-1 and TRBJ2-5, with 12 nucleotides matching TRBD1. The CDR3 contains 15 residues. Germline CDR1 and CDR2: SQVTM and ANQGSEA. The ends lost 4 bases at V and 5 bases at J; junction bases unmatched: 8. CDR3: CSVGGQGALGETQYF. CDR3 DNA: TGCAGCGTTGGGGGACAGGGGGCGCTCGGGGAGACCCAGTACTTC.

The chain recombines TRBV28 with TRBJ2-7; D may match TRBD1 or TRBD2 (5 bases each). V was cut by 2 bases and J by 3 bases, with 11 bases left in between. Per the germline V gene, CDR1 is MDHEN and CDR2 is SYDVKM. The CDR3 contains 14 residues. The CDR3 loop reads CASSLGRGVYEQYF. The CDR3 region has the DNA TGTGCCAGCAGTTTAGGACGAGGGGTCTACGAGCAGTACTTC.

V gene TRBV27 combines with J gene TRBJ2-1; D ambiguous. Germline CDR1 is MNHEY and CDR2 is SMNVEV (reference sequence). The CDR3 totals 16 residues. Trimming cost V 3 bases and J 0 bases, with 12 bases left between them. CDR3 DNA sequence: TGTGCCAGCAGTTTTGGGCCGCCCAGCTCCTACAATGAGCAGTTCTTC. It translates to CASSFGPPSSYNEQFF.

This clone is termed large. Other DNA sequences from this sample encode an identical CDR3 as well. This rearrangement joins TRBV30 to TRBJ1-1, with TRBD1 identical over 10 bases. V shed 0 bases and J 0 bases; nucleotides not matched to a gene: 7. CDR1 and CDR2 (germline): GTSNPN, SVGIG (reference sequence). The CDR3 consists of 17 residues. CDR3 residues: CAWSVGTGDGMNTEAFF. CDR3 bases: TGTGCCTGGAGTGTCGGGACAGGGGATGGGATGAACACTGAAGCTTTCTTT.

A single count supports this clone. The CDR3 coding sequence is TGTGCCAGCAGTTTCGCCGGGAGCGGCAACTACGAGCAGTACTTC. The encoded protein is CASSFAGSGNYEQYF. This chain uses TRBV6-5 with TRBJ2-7; maybe TRBD2 (6 bases). Trimming removed 4 bases at V and 3 bases at J, with 16 bases between. The CDR3 is made up of 15 amino acids. Per the germline V gene, CDR1 is MNHEY and CDR2 is SVGAGI.

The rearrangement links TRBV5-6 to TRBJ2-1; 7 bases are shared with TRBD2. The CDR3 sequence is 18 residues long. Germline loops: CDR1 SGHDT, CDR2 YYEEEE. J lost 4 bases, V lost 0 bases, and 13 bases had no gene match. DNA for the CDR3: TGTGCCAGCAGCTTGGCCATGTATCGGGGAGGGAGGTACAATGAGCAGTTCTTC. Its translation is CASSLAMYRGGRYNEQFF.

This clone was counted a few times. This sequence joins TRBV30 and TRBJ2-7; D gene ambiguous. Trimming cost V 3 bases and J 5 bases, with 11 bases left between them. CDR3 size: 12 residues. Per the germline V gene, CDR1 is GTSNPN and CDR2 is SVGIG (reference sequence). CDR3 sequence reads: CAWSPPSNEQYF. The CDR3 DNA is TGTGCCTGGAGCCCGCCTTCAAACGAGCAGTACTTC.

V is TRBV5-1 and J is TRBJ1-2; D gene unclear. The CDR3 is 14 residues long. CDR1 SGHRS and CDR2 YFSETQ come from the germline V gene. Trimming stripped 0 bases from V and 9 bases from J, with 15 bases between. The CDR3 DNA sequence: TGCGCCAGCAGCTTGGCAGACACAGCCTGGAGCTACACCTTC. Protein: CASSLADTAWSYTF.

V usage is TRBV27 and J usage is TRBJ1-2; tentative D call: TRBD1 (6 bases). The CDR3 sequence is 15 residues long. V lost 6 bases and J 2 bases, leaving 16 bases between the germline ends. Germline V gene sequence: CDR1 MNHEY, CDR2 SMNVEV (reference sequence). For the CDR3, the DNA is TGTGCCAGCAGCCCCGGACAGACTTACAACTATGGCTACACCTTC. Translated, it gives CASSPGQTYNYGYTF.

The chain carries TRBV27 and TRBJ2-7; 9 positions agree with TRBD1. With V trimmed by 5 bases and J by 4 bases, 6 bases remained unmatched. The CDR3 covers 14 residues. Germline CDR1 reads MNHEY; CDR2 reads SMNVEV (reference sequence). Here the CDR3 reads CASSLQGALYEQYF. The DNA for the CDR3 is TGTGCCAGCAGTCTACAGGGGGCCCTGTACGAGCAGTACTTC.

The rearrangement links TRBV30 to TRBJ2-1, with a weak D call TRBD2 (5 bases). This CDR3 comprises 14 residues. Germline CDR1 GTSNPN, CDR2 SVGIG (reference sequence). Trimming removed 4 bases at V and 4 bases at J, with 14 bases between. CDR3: CAWKIDRRYNEQFF. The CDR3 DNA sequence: TGTGCCTGGAAAATAGACCGGAGGTACAATGAGCAGTTCTTC.